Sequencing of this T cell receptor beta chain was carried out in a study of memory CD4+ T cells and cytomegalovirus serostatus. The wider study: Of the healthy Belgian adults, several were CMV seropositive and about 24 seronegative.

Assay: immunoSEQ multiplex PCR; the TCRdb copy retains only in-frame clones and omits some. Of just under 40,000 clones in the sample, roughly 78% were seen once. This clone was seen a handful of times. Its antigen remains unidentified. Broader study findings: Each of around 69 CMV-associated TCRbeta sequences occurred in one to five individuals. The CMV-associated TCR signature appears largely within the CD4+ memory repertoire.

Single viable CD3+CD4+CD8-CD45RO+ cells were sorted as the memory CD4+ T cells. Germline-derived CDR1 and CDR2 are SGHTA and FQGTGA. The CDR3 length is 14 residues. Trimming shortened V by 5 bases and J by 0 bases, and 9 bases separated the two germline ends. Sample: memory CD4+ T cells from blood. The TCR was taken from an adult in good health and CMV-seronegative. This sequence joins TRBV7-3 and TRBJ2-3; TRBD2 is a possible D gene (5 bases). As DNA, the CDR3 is TGTGCCAGCAGCCGGACTTCTAGCACAGATACGCAGTATTTT. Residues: CASSRTSSTDTQYF.